Listed here are 3 T cell receptor beta chains from one sample, sequenced in a study of cytomegalovirus exposure and HLA in healthy donors. The PCR ran on 60 Vbeta and 13 Jbeta primers. TCRdb's copy holds only in-frame clones and misses some; the assay was immunoSEQ multiplex PCR. The sample holds 150,000 to 250,000 clones, approximately 85% seen once. Sequenced sample: PBMCs. These receptors were taken from a woman between 45 and 60 years old in good health and CMV-seronegative.

The chain has TRBV7-9 and TRBJ2-3, with TRBD1 identical over 9 bases. The CDR3 loop spans 15 amino acids. Germline V gives CDR1 SEHNR, CDR2 FQNEAQ (reference sequence). V was clipped by 5 bases and J by 3 bases; unmatched bases: 6. CDR3 residues: CASSLTGGATDTQYF. Written as DNA, the CDR3 is TGTGCCAGCAGCCTAACAGGGGGCGCGACAGATACGCAGTATTTT.

The chain carries TRBV28 and TRBJ1-2; maybe TRBD1 (5 bases). Looked up from germline, CDR1 is MDHEN and CDR2 is SYDVKM. The CDR3 is 14 amino acids. The V gene lost 5 bases and the J gene lost 5 bases, with 15 bases spanning the gap. The CDR3 loop reads CASSVPGLLYGYTF. CDR3 DNA: TGTGCCAGCAGTGTTCCAGGGCTCCTGTATGGCTACACCTTC.

In DNA, the CDR3 is TGTGCCAGCAGCCCCGGACAGATCTTTTCCAACGTCCTGACTTTC. It codes for CASSPGQIFSNVLTF. The chain couples TRBV7-2 to TRBJ2-6; D possibly corresponds to TRBD1 (6 bases). This CDR3 has 15 amino acids. The V gene lost 5 bases and the J gene lost 8 bases, with 16 bases spanning the gap. Germline V gene sequence: CDR1 SGHTA, CDR2 FQGNSA. The complete variable domain, with remaining parts taken from reference TRBV7-2 and TRBJ2-6, reads GAGVSQSPSNKVTEKGKDVELRCDPISGHTALYWYRQSLGQGLEFLIYFQGNSAPDKSGLPSDRFSAERTGGSVSTLTIQRTQQEDSAVYLCASSPGQIFSNVLTFGAGSRLTVL.